The 27 T cell receptor beta chains presented below share a single source sample, sequenced in a study of blood T cells in healthy people across ages. Primed by a sample-barcoded 5' primer and a J-beta primer mix, a second PCR proceeded for about 6 to 11 cycles. Via MiXCR, TCRdb re-called the 5' RACE reads, giving one row per CDR3 protein. This table has approximately 1.5 million distinct CDR3 sequences, roughly 32% appearing once. Source material: blood. The receptor set was obtained from a woman in her twenties or thirties in good health.

This clonotype has a handful of counts. This chain links TRBV4-1 with TRBJ2-5; a possible D gene is TRBD2 (5 bases). Germline V gene sequence: CDR1 MGHRA, CDR2 YSYEKL. The V end lost 1 base, the J end lost 5 bases, and 32 bases lay between the germline ends. This CDR3 region has 21 residues. CDR3 bases: TGCGCCAGCAGCCAAGTGTTCTTATCCCTTCGCACACTTGGTCGGGGTGAGACCCAGTACTTC. Amino acid sequence: CASSQVFLSLRTLGRGETQYF.

This clonotype has a handful of counts. The gene calls are TRBV5-1 and TRBJ2-5; 8 bases align to TRBD2. Germline V gene data show CDR1 as SGHRS and CDR2 as YFSETQ. The CDR3 length is 16 residues. J gave up 1 base and V 5 bases, and 10 bases lay outside the gene matches. The CDR3 DNA reads TGCGCCAGCAGTCAGAACAGCGGGGGCCTCCAAGAGACCCAGTACTTC. Its protein is CASSQNSGGLQETQYF.

V usage is TRBV11-3 and J usage is TRBJ1-5, with TRBD1 matching over 9 bases. The CDR3 has 19 amino acids. The germline gives CDR1 SGHNT, CDR2 YENEEA. V lost 4 bases, J lost 0 bases, and 13 bases stayed unmatched. The CDR3 protein is CASSWNRDRVSYSNQPQHF. The CDR3 nucleotides are TGTGCCAGCAGCTGGAACCGGGACAGGGTATCATATAGCAATCAGCCCCAGCATTTT.

This clonotype is a singleton in its sample. One base away lies a much larger clone, so this may be a sequencing read error. The genes are TRBV19 and TRBJ2-1; 10 nucleotides match TRBD2. Germline values: CDR1 LNHDA, CDR2 SQIVND (reference sequence). V shed 3 bases and J 6 bases; nucleotides not matched to a gene: 5. This CDR3 has 15 residues. CDR3 sequence reads: CASSIRAGGVNEQFF. The CDR3 DNA sequence: TGTGCCAGTAGTATCAGAGCGGGAGGGGTCAATGAGCAGTTCTTC. Complete variable domain (other parts from reference TRBV19 and TRBJ2-1): DGGITQSPKYLFRKEGQNVTLSCEQNLNHDAMYWYRQDPGQGLRLIYYSQIVNDFQKGDIAEGYSVSREKKESFPLTVTSAQKNPTAFYLCASSIRAGGVNEQFFGPGTRLTVL.

The rearrangement uses TRBV6-5 and TRBJ2-5; TRBD2 matches at 8 bases. The CDR3 has 16 residues. V shed 0 bases and J 5 bases; nucleotides not matched to a gene: 8. The germline V gene encodes CDR1 MNHEY and CDR2 SVGAGI. This CDR3 reads CASSYSLAGIGETQYF. The CDR3 coding sequence is TGTGCCAGCAGTTACTCGTTAGCGGGGATCGGGGAGACCCAGTACTTC.

This clonotype was counted only a few times. The genes are TRBV6-1 and TRBJ2-3, with D maybe TRBD1 (6 bases). The CDR3 covers 15 residues. Germline V gene lookup returns CDR1 MNHNS and CDR2 SASEGT. The V and J ends lost 7 bases and 0 bases respectively, with 14 bases between them. CDR3 loop: CASTMGAGSTDTQYF. In DNA form, the CDR3 reads TGTGCCAGCACCATGGGGGCAGGCAGCACAGATACGCAGTATTTT.

This chain joins TRBV28 and TRBJ1-1, with D hard to call. The CDR3 length is 11 residues. Germline CDR1 is MDHEN and CDR2 is SYDVKM. The V and J ends lost 6 bases and 3 bases respectively, with 5 bases between them. The CDR3 sequence: CASSIDTEAFF. The CDR3 nucleotides are TGTGCCAGCAGCATAGACACTGAAGCTTTCTTT. Based on the CDR3 plus reference TRBV28 and TRBJ1-1, the full variable domain is DVKVTQSSRYLVKRTGEKVFLECVQDMDHENMFWYRQDPGLGLRLIYFSYDVKMKEKGDIPEGYSVSREKKERFSLILESASTNQTSMYLCASSIDTEAFFGQGTRLTVV.

Comments on this clonotype: A much larger clone lies one base from this, so it may be a read error. The chain couples TRBV15 to TRBJ2-5; weak D call: TRBD2 (5 bases). Germline V gene data show CDR1 as LNHNV and CDR2 as YYDKDF (reference sequence). The CDR3 totals 14 residues. V was pared by 3 bases and J by 11 bases, with 19 bases between. The CDR3 here is CATSSRLLPDEQYF. The CDR3 nucleotides read TGTGCCACCAGCAGTAGACTACTGCCCGATGAGCAGTACTTC.

This clonotype was seen ten or more times. V is TRBV20-1 and J is TRBJ2-7, with 10 bases aligning to TRBD1. The ends lost 1 base at V and 4 bases at J; junction bases unmatched: 10. There are 16 residues in the CDR3. The germline gives CDR1 DFQATT, CDR2 SNEGSKA (reference sequence). The CDR3 reads CSARVGTGASYYEQYF. DNA of the CDR3: TGCAGTGCTAGAGTCGGGACAGGGGCCTCATATTACGAGCAGTACTTC.

This clonotype has ten or more counts. The V gene is TRBV7-3, the J gene TRBJ2-7, with 11 bases identical to TRBD1. Germline loops: CDR1 SGHTA, CDR2 FQGTGA. The CDR3 runs 15 residues. The V and J ends lost 3 bases and 3 bases, in that order; junction bases with no gene match: 4. CDR3 amino acids: CASSFGGQGDYEQYF. CDR3 in DNA: TGTGCCAGCAGCTTCGGGGGACAGGGGGACTACGAGCAGTACTTC.

This clonotype was detected a few times. The V call is TRBV2, the J call TRBJ2-5, with D possibly TRBD1 on 6 matching bases. There are 12 residues in the CDR3. CDR1 and CDR2 (germline): SNHLY, FYNNEI. V was clipped by 6 bases and J by 13 bases, with 18 bases between them. The chain's CDR3 is CASRAGENERYF. CDR3 nucleotide sequence: TGTGCCAGCAGGGCAGGGGAGAACGAGCGGTACTTC.

In this sample, this clonotype turned up a few times. The V gene is TRBV5-4, the J gene TRBJ2-3, with 9 bases matching TRBD2. CDR3 length: 16 residues. Germline loops: CDR1 SGHNT, CDR2 YYREEE (reference sequence). V was clipped by 4 bases and J by 4 bases; unmatched bases: 10. The CDR3 DNA is TGTGCCAGCAGCCCCGCGGGGGGGCCTTTGGCAGATACGCAGTATTTT. It yields the protein CASSPAGGPLADTQYF.

This clonotype was seen more than once but under ten times. The chain is built from TRBV12-3 or TRBV12-4 and TRBJ2-5; D is uncertain. The CDR3 extends over 13 amino acids. V was cut by 3 bases and J by 4 bases, with 9 bases left in between. CDR3 coding DNA: TGTGCCAGCAGTTTGCCATGGGGAGAGACCCAGTACTTC. Amino acids: CASSLPWGETQYF.

The chain combines TRBV7-9 with TRBJ2-5, with D perhaps TRBD1 or TRBD2 (6 bases each). Per the germline V gene, CDR1 is SEHNR and CDR2 is FQNEAQ (reference sequence). The V gene lost 3 bases and the J gene lost 5 bases, with 13 bases spanning the gap. The CDR3 extends over 14 amino acids. The CDR3 here is CASSLGAAGETQYF. The CDR3 DNA reads TGTGCCAGCAGCTTGGGGGCCGCGGGGGAGACCCAGTACTTC.

This clonotype was seen repeatedly, ten times or more. The chain couples TRBV29-1 to TRBJ1-4, with 11 bases that match TRBD1. The germline V gene has CDR1 SQVTM and CDR2 ANQGSEA. There are 13 residues in the CDR3. Trimming removed 4 bases from V and 6 bases from J; junction bases left unmatched: 1. Written as DNA, the CDR3 is TGCAGCGTTGGGACAGGGGGCGATGAAAAACTGTTTTTT. Amino acids: CSVGTGGDEKLFF.

This rearrangement joins TRBV3-1 to TRBJ2-5; D remains unclear. V dropped 0 bases and J dropped 4 bases, with 3 bases sitting between them. Germline CDR1 is LGHDT and CDR2 is YNNKEL (reference sequence). This CDR3 comprises 12 residues. CDR3 DNA sequence: TGTGCCAGCAGCCAAGAACCAGAGACCCAGTACTTC. Translating gives CASSQEPETQYF.

This clonotype was observed a few times. This chain joins TRBV5-1 and TRBJ2-3; the D is unclear. Trimming took off 6 bases at V and 0 bases at J, with 11 bases between the two ends. Germline V gene sequence: CDR1 SGHRS, CDR2 YFSETQ. CDR3 size: 14 residues. For the CDR3, the DNA is TGCGCCAGCACCTCCTTAGCTAGCACAGATACGCAGTATTTT. Amino acid sequence: CASTSLASTDTQYF.

The rearrangement joins TRBV2 to TRBJ1-5; 9 bases fit TRBD1. Germline-derived CDR1 and CDR2 are SNHLY and FYNNEI. V was pared by 6 bases and J by 1 base, with 4 bases of the junction left unmatched. The CDR3 has 15 amino acids. CDR3 amino acids: CASRDGTGSNQPQHF. DNA for the CDR3: TGTGCCAGCAGGGACGGGACAGGGAGCAATCAGCCCCAGCATTTT.

V gene TRBV5-1 combines with J gene TRBJ2-5; no reliable D call. The last part of the DNA fits TRBJ2-7 better; the J call may be wrong. Germline V gene data show CDR1 as SGHRS and CDR2 as YFSETQ. This CDR3 region has 15 residues. The CDR3 protein is CASSWGGISPLEQYF. The DNA of the CDR3 is TGCGCCAGCAGCTGGGGTGGTATCAGTCCCCTCGAGCAGTACTTC.

Only a few counts were recorded for this clonotype. This chain connects TRBV15 to TRBJ2-2, with D tentatively TRBD1 (6 bases). CDR3 length: 15 amino acids. V lost 8 bases and J 7 bases, leaving 20 bases between the germline ends. In germline, CDR1 is LNHNV, CDR2 YYDKDF (reference sequence). CDR3 region: CATAESEGVSGELFF. CDR3 in DNA: TGTGCCACCGCAGAGAGTGAGGGGGTGAGCGGGGAGCTGTTTTTT.

The rearrangement joins TRBV19 to TRBJ2-1; 10 bases agree with TRBD1. In germline, CDR1 is LNHDA, CDR2 SQIVND (reference sequence). The CDR3 loop spans 17 amino acids. V shed 1 base, J shed 4 bases, and the junction held 7 bases outside the gene matches. CDR3: CASSIGPGQGTYNEQFF. The CDR3 nucleotides are TGTGCCAGTAGTATAGGACCGGGACAGGGGACATACAATGAGCAGTTCTTC.

The chain is built from TRBV20-1 and TRBJ2-5, with TRBD1 matching over 10 bases. CDR3 length equals 15 residues. The V and J ends lost 5 bases and 5 bases, in that order; junction bases with no gene match: 11. The germline CDR1 and CDR2 sequences are DFQATT and SNEGSKA (reference sequence). For the CDR3, the DNA is TGCAGTGCTCGTAATCGACAGGGGGCAGGGGAGACCCAGTACTTC. It specifies CSARNRQGAGETQYF.

The chain recombines TRBV20-1 with TRBJ1-5; 7 bases map to TRBD1. Germline assignment: CDR1 DFQATT and CDR2 SNEGSKA (reference sequence). The CDR3 is 16 amino acids. V was clipped by 1 base and J by 2 bases; unmatched bases: 8. The CDR3 loop is CSARALGGMGNQPQHF. The CDR3 DNA reads as TGCAGTGCTAGAGCCTTAGGGGGCATGGGCAATCAGCCCCAGCATTTT.

This clonotype was seen many times. The genes are TRBV7-2 and TRBJ2-7, with D possibly matching TRBD2 (7 bases). CDR1 and CDR2 (germline): SGHTA, FQGNSA. Deletions cut 0 bases from V and 5 bases from J, with 17 bases between. There are 16 residues in the CDR3. CDR3 amino acids: CASSLAGRGARHEQYF. The CDR3 coding sequence is TGTGCCAGCAGCTTAGCCGGACGGGGGGCGCGACACGAGCAGTACTTC.

The chain joins TRBV7-2 to TRBJ2-3; 8 bases line up with TRBD2. Germline loops: CDR1 SGHTA, CDR2 FQGNSA. J was trimmed by 6 bases and V by 1 base; bases with no gene match: 12. The CDR3 covers 17 residues. CDR3 loop: CASSLDFLAGGQDTQYF. The CDR3 coding sequence is TGTGCCAGCAGCTTAGACTTTTTGGCGGGGGGTCAGGATACGCAGTATTTT.

V gene TRBV4-1 combines with J gene TRBJ2-2; D uncertain. The CDR3 is 13 residues long. The V and J ends lost 1 base and 4 bases respectively, with 4 bases between them. The germline V gene has CDR1 MGHRA and CDR2 YSYEKL. The CDR3 is CASSQGCTGELFF. In nucleotides, the CDR3 is TGCGCCAGCAGCCAAGGATGCACCGGGGAGCTGTTTTTT.

This chain joins TRBV5-1 and TRBJ1-2; a weak D match, TRBD1 (5 bases). The CDR3 extends over 13 amino acids. Germline V gene lookup returns CDR1 SGHRS and CDR2 YFSETQ. Trimming pared 4 bases from V and 0 bases from J, leaving 7 bases between. In DNA, the CDR3 is TGCGCCAGCAGCGGGGCGGCTAACTATGGCTACACCTTC. It translates to CASSGAANYGYTF.